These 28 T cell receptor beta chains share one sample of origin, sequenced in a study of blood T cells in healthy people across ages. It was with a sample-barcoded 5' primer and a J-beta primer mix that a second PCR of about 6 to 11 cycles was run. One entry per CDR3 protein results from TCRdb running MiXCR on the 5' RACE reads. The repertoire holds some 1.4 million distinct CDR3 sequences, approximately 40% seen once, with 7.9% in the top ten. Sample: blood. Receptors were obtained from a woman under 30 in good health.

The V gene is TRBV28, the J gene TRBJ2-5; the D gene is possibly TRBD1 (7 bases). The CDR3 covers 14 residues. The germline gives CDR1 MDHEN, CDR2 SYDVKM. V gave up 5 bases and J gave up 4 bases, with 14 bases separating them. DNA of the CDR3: TGTGCCAGCAGTAAGAACAGGGGAGGAGAGACCCAGTACTTC. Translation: CASSKNRGGETQYF.

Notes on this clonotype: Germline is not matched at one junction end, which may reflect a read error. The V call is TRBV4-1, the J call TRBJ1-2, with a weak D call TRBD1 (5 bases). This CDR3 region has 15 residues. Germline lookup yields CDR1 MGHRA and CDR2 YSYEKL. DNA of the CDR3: TGCGCCAGCAGTCAAGAAGGGACGTCCTGGGATGGCTACACCTTC. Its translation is CASSQEGTSWDGYTF.

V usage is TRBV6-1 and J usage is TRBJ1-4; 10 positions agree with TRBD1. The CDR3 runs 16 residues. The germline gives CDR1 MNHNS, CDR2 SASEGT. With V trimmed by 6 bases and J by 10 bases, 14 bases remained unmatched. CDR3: CASSPFSGQGFGKLFF. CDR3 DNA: TGTGCCAGCAGCCCATTTTCGGGACAGGGGTTCGGAAAACTGTTTTTT.

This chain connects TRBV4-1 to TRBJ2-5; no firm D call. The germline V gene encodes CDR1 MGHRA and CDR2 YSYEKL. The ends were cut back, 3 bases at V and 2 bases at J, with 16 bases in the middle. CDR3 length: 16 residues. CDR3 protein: CASSHPFVDWQETQYF. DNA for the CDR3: TGCGCCAGCAGCCACCCTTTTGTTGACTGGCAAGAGACCCAGTACTTC.

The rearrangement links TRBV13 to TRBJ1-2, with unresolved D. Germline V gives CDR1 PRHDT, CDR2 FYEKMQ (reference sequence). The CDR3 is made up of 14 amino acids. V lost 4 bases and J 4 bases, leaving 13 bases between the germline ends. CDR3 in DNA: TGTGCCAGCAGCTCTCGGAAGGGTGGCTATGGCTACACCTTC. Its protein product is CASSSRKGGYGYTF. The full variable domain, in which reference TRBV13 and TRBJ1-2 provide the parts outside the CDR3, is AAGVIQSPRHLIKEKRETATLKCYPIPRHDTVYWYQQGPGQDPQFLISFYEKMQSDKGSIPDRFSAQQFSDYHSELNMSSLELGDSALYFCASSSRKGGYGYTFGSGTRLTVV.

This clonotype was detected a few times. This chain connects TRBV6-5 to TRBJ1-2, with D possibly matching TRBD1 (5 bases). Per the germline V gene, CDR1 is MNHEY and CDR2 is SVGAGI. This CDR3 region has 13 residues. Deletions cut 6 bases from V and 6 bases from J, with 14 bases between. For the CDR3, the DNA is TGTGCCAGCAGCACGGGGGACGGACATGGCTACACCTTC. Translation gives CASSTGDGHGYTF.

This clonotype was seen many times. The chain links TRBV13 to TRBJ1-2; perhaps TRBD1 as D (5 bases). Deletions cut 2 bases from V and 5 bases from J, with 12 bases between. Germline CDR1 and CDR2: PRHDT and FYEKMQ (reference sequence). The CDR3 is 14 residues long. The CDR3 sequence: CASSLFSGKYGYTF. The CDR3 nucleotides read TGTGCCAGCAGCTTATTTTCAGGGAAGTATGGCTACACCTTC.

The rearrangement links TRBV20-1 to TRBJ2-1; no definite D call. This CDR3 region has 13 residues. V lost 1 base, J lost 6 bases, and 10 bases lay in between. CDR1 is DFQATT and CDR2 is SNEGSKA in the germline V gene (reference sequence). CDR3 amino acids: CSARGILRNEQFF. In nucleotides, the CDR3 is TGCAGTGCTAGAGGGATTTTGCGCAATGAGCAGTTCTTC.

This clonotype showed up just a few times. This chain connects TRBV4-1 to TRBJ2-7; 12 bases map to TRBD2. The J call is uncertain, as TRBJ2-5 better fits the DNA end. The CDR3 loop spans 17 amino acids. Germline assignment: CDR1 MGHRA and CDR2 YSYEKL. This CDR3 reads CASSPPTSGSISETQYF. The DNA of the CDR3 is TGCGCCAGCAGCCCCCCGACTAGCGGGAGTATAAGCGAGACCCAGTACTTC.

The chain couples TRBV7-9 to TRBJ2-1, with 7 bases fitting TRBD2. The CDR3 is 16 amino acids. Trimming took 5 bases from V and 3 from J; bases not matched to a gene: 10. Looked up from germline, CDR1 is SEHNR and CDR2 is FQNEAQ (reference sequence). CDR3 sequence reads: CASSPRTSRSYNEQFF. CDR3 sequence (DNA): TGTGCCAGCAGCCCCCGGACTAGTCGAAGCTACAATGAGCAGTTCTTC.

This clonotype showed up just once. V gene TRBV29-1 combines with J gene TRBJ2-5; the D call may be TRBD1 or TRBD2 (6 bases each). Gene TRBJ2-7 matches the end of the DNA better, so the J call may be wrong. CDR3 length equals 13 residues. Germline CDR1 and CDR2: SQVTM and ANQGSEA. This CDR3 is CSVVSGGGYEQYF. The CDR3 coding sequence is TGCAGCGTTGTTTCCGGGGGCGGCTACGAGCAGTACTTC.

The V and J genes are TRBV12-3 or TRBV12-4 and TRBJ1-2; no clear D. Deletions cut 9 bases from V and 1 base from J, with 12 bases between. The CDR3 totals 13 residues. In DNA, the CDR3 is TGTGCCAGTTACCTGGGGTTTAACTATGGCTACACCTTC. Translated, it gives CASYLGFNYGYTF.

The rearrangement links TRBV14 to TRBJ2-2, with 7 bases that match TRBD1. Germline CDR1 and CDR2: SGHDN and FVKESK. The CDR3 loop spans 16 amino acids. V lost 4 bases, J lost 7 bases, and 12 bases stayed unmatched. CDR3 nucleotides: TGTGCCAGCAGCCCCCCCGGGAACAGGGGACGCGGGGAGCTGTTTTTT. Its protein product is CASSPPGNRGRGELFF.

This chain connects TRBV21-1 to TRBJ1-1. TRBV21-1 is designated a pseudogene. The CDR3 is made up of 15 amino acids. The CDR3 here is CASSEPRWMNTEAFF. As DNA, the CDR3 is TGTGCCAGCAGCGAACCGAGGTGGATGAACACTGAAGCTTTCTTT.

CDR3 coding DNA: TGTGCCAGCAGCGGGGGGACATATGGCCCCCTCCACTTT. The encoded protein is CASSGGTYGPLHF. The chain employs TRBV7-2 and TRBJ1-6, with a tentative D call TRBD1 (6 bases). The CDR3 is 13 residues long. Germline CDR1 and CDR2: SGHTA and FQGNSA. The V and J ends lost 5 bases and 13 bases respectively, with 15 bases between them.

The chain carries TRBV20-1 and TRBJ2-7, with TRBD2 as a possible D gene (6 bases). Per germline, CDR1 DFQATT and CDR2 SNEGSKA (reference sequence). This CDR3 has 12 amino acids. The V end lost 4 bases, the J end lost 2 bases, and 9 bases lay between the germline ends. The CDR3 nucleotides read TGCAGTGCTACGGAGGGGACCTACGAGCAGTACTTC. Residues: CSATEGTYEQYF.

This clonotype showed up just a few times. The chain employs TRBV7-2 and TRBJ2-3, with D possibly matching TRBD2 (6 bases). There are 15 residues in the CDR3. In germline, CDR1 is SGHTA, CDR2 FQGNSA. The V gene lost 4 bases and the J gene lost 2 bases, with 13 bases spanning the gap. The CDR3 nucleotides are TGTGCCAGCAGCTCCCTGGGCGGGGCCACAGATACGCAGTATTTT. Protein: CASSSLGGATDTQYF.

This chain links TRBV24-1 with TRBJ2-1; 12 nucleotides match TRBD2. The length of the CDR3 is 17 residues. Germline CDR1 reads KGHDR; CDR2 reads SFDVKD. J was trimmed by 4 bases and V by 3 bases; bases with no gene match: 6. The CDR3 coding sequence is TGTGCCACCAGTGATACCGTGACTAGCGGGAGTTACAATGAGCAGTTCTTC. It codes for CATSDTVTSGSYNEQFF.

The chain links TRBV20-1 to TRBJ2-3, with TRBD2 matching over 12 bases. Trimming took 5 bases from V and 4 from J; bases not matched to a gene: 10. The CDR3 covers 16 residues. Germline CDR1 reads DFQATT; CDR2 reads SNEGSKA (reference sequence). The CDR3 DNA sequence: TGCAGTGCTTCCCACCCTAGCGGGAGGGCGGCAGATACGCAGTATTTT. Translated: CSASHPSGRAADTQYF.

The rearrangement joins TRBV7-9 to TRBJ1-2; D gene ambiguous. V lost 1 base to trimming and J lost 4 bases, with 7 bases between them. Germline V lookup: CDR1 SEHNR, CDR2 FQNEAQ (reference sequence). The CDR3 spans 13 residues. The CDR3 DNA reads TGTGCCAGCAGCTTAGTAGACGTCTATGGCTACACCTTC. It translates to CASSLVDVYGYTF. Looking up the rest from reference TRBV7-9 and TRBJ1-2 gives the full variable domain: DTGVSQNPRHKITKRGQNVTFRCDPISEHNRLYWYRQTLGQGPEFLTYFQNEAQLEKSRLLSDRFSAERPKGSFSTLEIQRTEQGDSAMYLCASSLVDVYGYTFGSGTRLTVV.

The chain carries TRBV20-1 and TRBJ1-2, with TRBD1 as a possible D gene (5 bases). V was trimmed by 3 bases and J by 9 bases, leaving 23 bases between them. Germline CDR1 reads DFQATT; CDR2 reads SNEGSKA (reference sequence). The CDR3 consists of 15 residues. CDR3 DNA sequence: TGCAGTGCTAGGGACGACGCAGGGAAAGTTCTAAGCTACACCTTC. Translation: CSARDDAGKVLSYTF.

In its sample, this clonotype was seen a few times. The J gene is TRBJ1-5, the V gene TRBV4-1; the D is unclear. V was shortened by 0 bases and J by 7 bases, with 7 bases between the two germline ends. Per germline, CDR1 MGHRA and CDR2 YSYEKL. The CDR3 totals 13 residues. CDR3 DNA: TGCGCCAGCAGCCAAGATTCGGGCCAGCCCCAGCATTTT. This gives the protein CASSQDSGQPQHF.

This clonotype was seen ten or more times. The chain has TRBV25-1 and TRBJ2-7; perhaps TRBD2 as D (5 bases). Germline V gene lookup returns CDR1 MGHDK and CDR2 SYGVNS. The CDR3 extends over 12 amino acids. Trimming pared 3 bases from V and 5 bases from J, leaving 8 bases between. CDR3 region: CASSDFSDEQYF. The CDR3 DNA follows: TGTGCCAGCAGTGATTTTAGCGACGAGCAGTACTTC.

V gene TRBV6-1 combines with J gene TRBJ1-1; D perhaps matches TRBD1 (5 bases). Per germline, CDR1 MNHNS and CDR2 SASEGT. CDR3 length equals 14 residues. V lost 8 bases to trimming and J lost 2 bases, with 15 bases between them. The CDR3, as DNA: TGTGCCAGCGCTCTTAGGGGCGAAAACACTGAAGCTTTCTTT. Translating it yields CASALRGENTEAFF.

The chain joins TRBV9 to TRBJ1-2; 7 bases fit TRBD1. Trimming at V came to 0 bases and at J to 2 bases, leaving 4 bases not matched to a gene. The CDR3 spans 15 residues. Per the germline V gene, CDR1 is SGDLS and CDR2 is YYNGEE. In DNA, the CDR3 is TGTGCCAGCAGCGTAGAAGGGACAGTCAACTATGGCTACACCTTC. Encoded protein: CASSVEGTVNYGYTF.

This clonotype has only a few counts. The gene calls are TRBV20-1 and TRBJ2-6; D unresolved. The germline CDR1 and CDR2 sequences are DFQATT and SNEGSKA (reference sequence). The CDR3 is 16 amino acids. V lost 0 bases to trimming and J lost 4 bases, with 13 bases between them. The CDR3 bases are TGCAGTGCTAGAGATTGGCAGCCGGGCGGGGCCAACGTCCTGACTTTC. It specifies CSARDWQPGGANVLTF.

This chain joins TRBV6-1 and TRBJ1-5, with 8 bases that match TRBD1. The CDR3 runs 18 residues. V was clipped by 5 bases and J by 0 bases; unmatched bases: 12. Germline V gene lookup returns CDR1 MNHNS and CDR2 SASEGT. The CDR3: CASSPSGQGSYSNQPQHF. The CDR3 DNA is TGTGCCAGCAGTCCCTCCGGACAGGGAAGCTATAGCAATCAGCCCCAGCATTTT.

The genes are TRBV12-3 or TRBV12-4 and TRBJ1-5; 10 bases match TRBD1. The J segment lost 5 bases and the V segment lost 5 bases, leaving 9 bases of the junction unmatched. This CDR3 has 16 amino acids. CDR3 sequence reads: CASSSARDRGDQPQHF. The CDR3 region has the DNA TGTGCCAGCAGTAGTGCTCGGGACAGGGGAGATCAGCCCCAGCATTTT.